This note documents a single TCR beta chain sequence. Its antigen is currently not known. Base quality data are lacking; no much larger clone is found one base away. The data derive from a study of blood T cell repertoires in COVID-19 (dated by TCRdb to 2019 to 2021). At the level of the whole study: Samples from collaborators originated in the United States, Italy and Spain and spanned both the acute and convalescent phases of COVID-19. The material from the prospective study consisted of cDNA or gDNA derived from T cells, B-cell-depleted T cells, or PBMCs. Samples came from the ongoing ImmuneRACE study (first 160 participants) plus 1,254 subjects from 6 global collaborators. Subjects who had been exposed to COVID-19, were actively infected with it, or had recovered from it provided the deeply sampled blood TCRbeta repertoires that made up the dataset. Where available, HLA class I and class II types were taken from metadata supplied by the sample provider and were not determined by assay-based typing. The repertoires were released in a freely available public database intended as a resource for research on the immune response to SARS-CoV-2. Sample metadata almost always included a de-identified subject ID, COVID-19 status, age in years and sex.

The CDR3 covers 15 residues, taking in both the cysteine and the phenylalanine. Only the CDR3 DNA stays, 45 bases, in frame from base 1. Sequences KGHSH (CDR1) and LQKENI (CDR2) are obtained from the germline V gene. Trimming takes 1 base from V and 0 bases from J, and the germline ends sit 7 bases apart. Study-wide findings and limitations: Clinical and demographic metadata were provided uncurated, with the amount varying by source and participant.

TCRbeta CDR3 regions were amplified from genomic DNA by means of the immunoSEQ Assay, a bias-controlled multiplex PCR. The published analysis was carried out like this. The number of nucleated cells in each sample was estimated by amplification of reference gene primers within the assay. Sequence reads were collapsed and filtered to measure the absolute abundance of every unique TCRbeta CDR3 rearrangement. Productive Simpson clonality was computed per sample as the square root of Simpson's diversity index over productive rearrangements. TCRdb limited this immuneACCESS table to in-frame rearrangements with V and J called. A share of clones is missing; checked studies link under half to unresolved V genes, and the rest is unexplained. The V and J calls and clone size are taken from that table; D and trimming were inferred from the DNA. Counted in this sample were about 430,000 clones; roughly 90% of them appeared once. The top ten hold 1.4% of the sample.

In the prospective study, participants were roughly 18 to 100 years old, resided in approximately 22 geographic areas of the United States, and were enrolled through a virtual design. In the prospective study, cohorts were assigned on the basis of participant-reported clinical history obtained from a screening survey and a study questionnaire. Exposed participants had been in contact with someone with a PCR-confirmed or clinician-diagnosed COVID-19 case within 2 weeks of study entry. In the prospective study, mobile phlebotomists collected whole blood, serum and a nasopharyngeal or oropharyngeal swab from each participant. Prospective study participants could optionally give additional blood draws and questionnaires over an approximately two-month period. Before DNA extraction, prospective study blood samples were shipped either frozen or at room temperature.

The rearranged chain carries TRBV18 and TRBJ2-1; the D gene cannot be named for sure. The sequenced material came from PBMCs or T cells enriched from blood (not recorded which). The receptor was derived from a woman aged 18-35 years who had been exposed to COVID-19. Here is the DNA: TGTGCCAGCTCACCACGGCCATCCTCCTACAATGAGCAGTTCTTC. This yields the protein CASSPRPSSYNEQFF.